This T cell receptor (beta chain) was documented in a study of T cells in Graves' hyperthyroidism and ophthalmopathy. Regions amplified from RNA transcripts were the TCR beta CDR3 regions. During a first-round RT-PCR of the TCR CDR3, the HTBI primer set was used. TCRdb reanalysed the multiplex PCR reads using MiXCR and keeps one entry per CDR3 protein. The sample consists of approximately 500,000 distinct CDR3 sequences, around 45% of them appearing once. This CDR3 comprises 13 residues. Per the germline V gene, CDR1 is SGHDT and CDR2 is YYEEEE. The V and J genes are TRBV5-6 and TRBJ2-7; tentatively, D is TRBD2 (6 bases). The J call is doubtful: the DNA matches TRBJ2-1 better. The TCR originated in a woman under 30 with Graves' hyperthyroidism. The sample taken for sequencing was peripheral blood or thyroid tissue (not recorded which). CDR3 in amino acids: CASSLLGTYEQFF. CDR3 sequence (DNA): TGTGCCAGCAGCTTGCTGGGGACTTATGAGCAGTTCTTC.